Listed below are T cell receptor beta chains from one sample, sequenced in a study of cytomegalovirus exposure and HLA in healthy donors. Data came from immunoSEQ multiplex PCR; TCRdb stores just in-frame clones and leaves some out. The table has roughly 200,000 clones, roughly 80% seen once; the top ten hold roughly 2.5%. The sequenced material came from PBMCs. The receptors come from a woman in her 40s in good health and CMV-seronegative. CDR3s include the opening cysteine and the closing phenylalanine or tryptophan. The D gene is left open where the match is weak. Clone size is stated in some rows and not others, as once, few, many or a class when expanded.

v_gene	j_gene	d_gene	abundance	CDR3aa	CDR3nt
TRBV27	TRBJ1-1	-	-	CASSPQGRRERNAEAFF	TGTGCCAGCAGTCCGCAGGGGCGGCGCGAAAGGAACGCTGAAGCTTTCTTT
TRBV5-6	TRBJ2-7	-	-	CASSPTGTYEQYF	TGTGCCAGCAGCCCGACAGGTACCTACGAGCAGTACTTC
TRBV6-1	TRBJ1-5	-	once	CASRTIRDNQPQHF	TGTGCCAGCAGGACAATTCGGGACAATCAGCCCCAGCATTTT
TRBV2	TRBJ2-3	-	once	CASSERELGDTQYF	TGTGCCAGCAGTGAGCGGGAACTGGGAGATACGCAGTATTTT
TRBV5-8	TRBJ2-3	-	once	CASTLLTDTQYF	TGTGCCAGCACCCTCCTAACAGATACGCAGTATTTT
TRBV11-2	TRBJ2-3	TRBD2	-	CASSSWGLATTDTQYF	TGTGCCAGCAGCTCATGGGGACTAGCGACCACAGATACGCAGTATTTT
TRBV5-4	TRBJ1-1	-	-	CASSLDFSDTEAFF	TGTGCCAGCAGCTTGGACTTTTCGGACACTGAAGCTTTCTTT
TRBV19	TRBJ1-5	-	once	CASTLGVYGRVPQHF	TGTGCCAGTACCCTGGGGGTGTACGGGAGGGTGCCCCAGCATTTT
TRBV19	TRBJ2-1	TRBD2	-	CASSIEGGVKQFF	TGTGCCAGTAGTATAGAGGGAGGGGTTAAGCAGTTCTTC
TRBV11-2	TRBJ2-7	-	once	CASSGGTASYEQYF	TGTGCCAGCAGCGGCGGGACGGCTTCCTACGAGCAGTACTTC
TRBV10-1	TRBJ2-1	TRBD2	-	CASTASGRNEQFF	TGCGCCAGCACGGCTAGCGGGAGGAATGAGCAGTTCTTC
TRBV7-2	TRBJ1-5	-	-	CASSSLLGQQPQHF	TGTGCCAGCAGCTCGTTATTGGGCCAGCAGCCCCAGCATTTT
TRBV5-1	TRBJ2-5	-	-	CASSSSQETQYF	TGCGCCAGCAGCTCCTCCCAAGAGACCCAGTACTTC